Below are 23 T cell receptor beta chains sequenced from a single sample in a study of regulatory T cells in long-lasting Graves disease. Sample time point: persistent/refractory GD, antithyroid drugs over 5 years with positive TRAb. There was RNA extracted from PBMCs, and the TCR library was made from it. CDR3 regions were amplified by Arm-PCR using iRepertoire HTBI primers to build TCR beta libraries. MiXCR was run by TCRdb on the multiplex PCR reads, yielding one entry per CDR3 protein. The sample holds fewer than 550,000 distinct CDR3 sequences, around a fifth seen once. The source was peripheral blood mononuclear cells (PBMCs), collected when the disease was refractory, from a patient treated with antithyroid drugs. These TCRs come from a female donor with Graves disease.

Many counts were recorded for this clonotype. The V gene is TRBV28, the J gene TRBJ1-3; TRBD1 matches at 7 bases. In germline, CDR1 is MDHEN, CDR2 SYDVKM. CDR3 length: 16 residues. V dropped 6 bases and J dropped 1; count of bases not matched to a gene: 9. The DNA for the CDR3 is TGTGCCAGCAGCCCAAGGGACAGCCGATCTGGAAACACCATATATTTT. This sequence encodes CASSPRDSRSGNTIYF.

The genes are TRBV5-5 and TRBJ2-5; a weak D match, TRBD2 (5 bases). Germline assignment: CDR1 SGHKS and CDR2 YYEKEE (reference sequence). The germline V and J ends were trimmed by 3 bases and 0 bases, with 15 bases remaining between them. This CDR3 is 16 amino acids long. In DNA form, the CDR3 reads TGTGCCAGCAGCTCGCCCGAGGAGGAGTACCAAGAGACCCAGTACTTC. This codes for CASSSPEEEYQETQYF.

The sample holds a few counts of this clonotype. J is TRBJ2-5 and V is TRBV7-2; D gene unclear. Germline CDR1 and CDR2: SGHTA and FQGNSA. The CDR3 sequence is 14 residues long. V lost 2 bases, J lost 5 bases, and 12 bases lay in between. The DNA of the CDR3 is TGTGCCAGCAGCTTACTGTCCTATAGGGAGACCCAGTACTTC. Its translation: CASSLLSYRETQYF.

This rearrangement joins TRBV19 to TRBJ2-7; the D gene is possibly TRBD2 (5 bases). CDR1 and CDR2 from the germline V gene are LNHDA and SQIVND (reference sequence). V was clipped by 4 bases and J by 6 bases, with 22 bases between them. This CDR3 has 16 amino acids. The CDR3 here is CASSTRIGRALVEQYF. In DNA, the CDR3 is TGTGCCAGTAGTACCCGGATCGGGCGGGCGCTAGTCGAGCAGTACTTC.

This clonotype was seen repeatedly, ten times or more. V usage is TRBV28 and J usage is TRBJ1-5; D gene uncertain. Germline V gene sequence: CDR1 MDHEN, CDR2 SYDVKM. This CDR3 comprises 11 residues. Trimming pared 5 bases from V and 4 bases from J, leaving 3 bases between. This CDR3 is CASSENQPQHF. Here the CDR3 DNA reads TGTGCCAGCAGTGAAAATCAGCCCCAGCATTTT. Together with reference TRBV28 and TRBJ1-5, the CDR3 gives the full variable domain: DVKVTQSSRYLVKRTGEKVFLECVQDMDHENMFWYRQDPGLGLRLIYFSYDVKMKEKGDIPEGYSVSREKKERFSLILESASTNQTSMYLCASSENQPQHFGDGTRLSIL.

This clonotype occurred a few times. The chain combines TRBV5-1 with TRBJ2-1; D is possibly TRBD1 or TRBD2 (6 bases each). V dropped 5 bases and J dropped 11 bases, with 11 bases sitting between them. The CDR3 has 11 amino acids. CDR1 and CDR2 (germline): SGHRS, YFSETQ. CDR3 amino acids: CASSIRGQQFF. The DNA for the CDR3 is TGCGCCAGCAGTATACGGGGGCAGCAGTTCTTC.

Ten or more counts support this clonotype. This rearrangement joins TRBV5-1 to TRBJ1-4; tentative D call: TRBD1 (5 bases). Trimming removed 0 bases at V and 3 bases at J, with 9 bases between. CDR3 size: 15 residues. The germline V gene has CDR1 SGHRS and CDR2 YFSETQ. The CDR3 region has the DNA TGCGCCAGCAGCTTGGCCGACAGCGCTAATGAAAAACTGTTTTTT. Amino acid sequence: CASSLADSANEKLFF.

On this clonotype: This may be a read error: a much more frequent sequence differs by one nucleotide. The chain is built from TRBV6-2 or TRBV6-3 and TRBJ1-1, with D uncertain. The CDR3 contains 11 residues. Germline CDR1 and CDR2: MNHEY and SVGEGT. Deletions cut 5 bases from V and 6 bases from J, with 7 bases between. The CDR3 bases are TGTGCCAGCAGTCACCTTTCTGAAGCTTTCTTT. Translation: CASSHLSEAFF.

The table lists this clonotype with a few counts. V and J are TRBV20-1 and TRBJ1-2; D perhaps matches TRBD1 (5 bases). Trimming removed 6 bases at V and 2 bases at J, with 19 bases between. The CDR3 is made up of 15 amino acids. CDR1 and CDR2 from the germline V gene are DFQATT and SNEGSKA (reference sequence). DNA of the CDR3: TGCAGTGCCCAAACGGTGGGGCGGGGGAACTATGGCTACACCTTC. It encodes CSAQTVGRGNYGYTF.

This clonotype was recorded a few times. V is TRBV11-2 and J is TRBJ2-6; perhaps TRBD2 as D (6 bases). CDR1 is SGHAT and CDR2 is FQNNGV in the germline V gene. The CDR3 is 20 amino acids. The V gene lost 7 bases and the J gene lost 0 bases, with 25 bases spanning the gap. CDR3 bases: TGTGCCAGCATCGAAGCTCGGGTAACGGGAGTTCACTCTGGGGCCAACGTCCTGACTTTC. It yields the protein CASIEARVTGVHSGANVLTF.

CDR3 in amino acids: CASSLVALAEYQETQYF. The CDR3 nucleotides are TGTGCCAGCAGTTTAGTCGCTCTAGCGGAGTACCAAGAGACCCAGTACTTC. The rearrangement links TRBV12-3 or TRBV12-4 to TRBJ2-5, with 7 nucleotides matching TRBD2. Trimming removed 1 base from V and 0 bases from J; junction bases left unmatched: 8. The CDR3 is 17 amino acids.

The chain joins TRBV28 to TRBJ2-6; D may be TRBD1 (5 bases). Germline loops: CDR1 MDHEN, CDR2 SYDVKM. The CDR3 length is 17 residues. The ends were cut back, 5 bases at V and 0 bases at J, with 14 bases in the middle. The CDR3 region has the DNA TGTGCCAGCAGTCGACAGTGGGATTTCTCTGGGGCCAACGTCCTGACTTTC. Translation gives CASSRQWDFSGANVLTF.

This clonotype was detected only a few times. The rearrangement joins TRBV7-3 to TRBJ2-4; D not resolved. V was trimmed by 0 bases and J by 4 bases, leaving 10 bases between them. CDR3 length: 15 amino acids. CDR1 is SGHTA, CDR2 FQGTGA, per germline. The CDR3 region has the DNA TGTGCCAGCAGCTTAACTGGGCGCGGAAAAAACATTCAGTACTTC. It is translated as CASSLTGRGKNIQYF. The full variable domain, its missing parts supplied by reference TRBV7-3 and TRBJ2-4, is GAGVSQTPSNKVTEKGKYVELRCDPISGHTALYWYRQSLGQGPEFLIYFQGTGAADDSGLPNDRFFAVRPEGSVSTLKIQRTERGDSAVYLCASSLTGRGKNIQYFGAGTRLSVL.

This clonotype was seen more than once but under ten times. The rearrangement links TRBV20-1 to TRBJ1-2; tentatively, D is TRBD1 (5 bases). The ends were cut back, 2 bases at V and 1 base at J, with 11 bases in the middle. CDR3 size: 14 residues. CDR1 DFQATT and CDR2 SNEGSKA come from the germline V gene (reference sequence). The DNA for the CDR3 is TGCAGTGCTAGATTAACGGGGGTTAACTATGGCTACACCTTC. This encodes CSARLTGVNYGYTF.

This clonotype was seen more than once but under ten times. The gene calls are TRBV11-2 and TRBJ2-2, with D hard to call. This CDR3 is built from 16 residues. Germline-derived CDR1 and CDR2 are SGHAT and FQNNGV. The V end lost 5 bases, the J end lost 2 bases, and 15 bases lay between the germline ends. CDR3 coding DNA: TGTGCCAGCAGCCCCACGGGCCTAGTCAACACCGGGGAGCTGTTTTTT. This translates into CASSPTGLVNTGELFF. Full variable domain (rest looked up from reference TRBV11-2 and TRBJ2-2): EAGVAQSPRYKIIEKRQSVAFWCNPISGHATLYWYQQILGQGPKLLIQFQNNGVVDDSQLPKDRFSAERLKGVDSTLKIQPAKLEDSAVYLCASSPTGLVNTGELFFGEGSRLTVL.

There are many counts of this clonotype. The chain employs TRBV13 and TRBJ1-1; possibly TRBD1 for D (6 bases). Germline V gives CDR1 PRHDT, CDR2 FYEKMQ (reference sequence). The CDR3 length is 14 residues. The V end lost 7 bases, the J end lost 5 bases, and 17 bases lay between the germline ends. As DNA, the CDR3 is TGTGCCAGCAACCTCCAGACAGGTTGGACTGAAGCTTTCTTT. Amino acids: CASNLQTGWTEAFF.

In its sample, this clonotype was seen many times. The chain links TRBV2 to TRBJ1-1; 7 bases align to TRBD1. The CDR3 runs 14 residues. V was clipped by 5 bases and J by 2 bases; unmatched bases: 5. Germline assignment: CDR1 SNHLY and CDR2 FYNNEI. Here the CDR3 DNA reads TGTGCCAGCAGTTCGAACAGGGGAAACACTGAAGCTTTCTTT. This gives the protein CASSSNRGNTEAFF.

V gene TRBV7-9 combines with J gene TRBJ2-5; D remains unclear. Per germline, CDR1 SEHNR and CDR2 FQNEAQ (reference sequence). V shed 3 bases and J shed 1 base, with 9 bases lying between them. The CDR3 sequence is 14 residues long. This chain's CDR3 is CASSFGDLQETQYF. CDR3 nucleotides: TGTGCCAGCAGCTTTGGAGACCTCCAAGAGACCCAGTACTTC.

The CDR3 loop reads CASSLATGGLEKLFF. The CDR3 DNA is TGTGCCAGCAGCTTAGCGACAGGGGGCCTTGAAAAACTGTTTTTT. The gene calls are TRBV7-9 and TRBJ1-4, with 10 bases that match TRBD1. The CDR3 totals 15 residues. The ends lost 0 bases at V and 7 bases at J; junction bases unmatched: 2. The V gene's germline CDR1 is SEHNR and CDR2 FQNEAQ (reference sequence).

This clonotype was recorded many times. The V call is TRBV29-1, the J call TRBJ1-1, with 10 bases fitting TRBD1. V dropped 3 bases and J dropped 1; count of bases not matched to a gene: 2. Germline loops: CDR1 SQVTM, CDR2 ANQGSEA. The CDR3 extends over 14 amino acids. The CDR3 DNA is TGCAGCGTTGACCGGGACAGGGGGAACACTGAAGCTTTCTTT. Protein sequence: CSVDRDRGNTEAFF.

This clonotype was seen many times. The chain links TRBV28 to TRBJ2-3, with a weak D call TRBD2 (5 bases). CDR1 and CDR2 from the germline V gene are MDHEN and SYDVKM. The CDR3 loop spans 14 amino acids. Trimming took off 6 bases at V and 0 bases at J, with 10 bases between the two ends. CDR3 coding DNA: TGTGCCAGCAGACCGGCGGGTAGCACAGATACGCAGTATTTT. The encoded protein is CASRPAGSTDTQYF.

The genes are TRBV9 and TRBJ1-5, with 9 bases aligning to TRBD1. CDR1 is SGDLS, CDR2 YYNGEE, per germline. V lost 4 bases and J lost 0; bases outside the gene matches: 5. This CDR3 comprises 16 residues. CDR3: CASSRGTGSSNQPQHF. CDR3 DNA: TGTGCCAGCAGCAGAGGGACAGGGAGTAGCAATCAGCCCCAGCATTTT.

The chain recombines TRBV3-1 with TRBJ1-2, with TRBD1 matching 9 bases. CDR1 and CDR2 (germline): LGHDT, YNNKEL (reference sequence). Losses at the gene ends were 4 bases for V and 8 bases for J; bases not matched to a gene: 8. CDR3 length: 14 amino acids. The CDR3, as DNA: TGTGCCAGCAGCCCGGGACAGGGCCTTCGCGGCTACACCTTC. Encoded protein: CASSPGQGLRGYTF. Looking up the rest from reference TRBV3-1 and TRBJ1-2 gives the full variable domain: DTAVSQTPKYLVTQMGNDKSIKCEQNLGHDTMYWYKQDSKKFLKIMFSYNNKELIINETVPNRFSPKSPDKAHLNLHINSLELGDSAVYFCASSPGQGLRGYTFGSGTRLTVV.